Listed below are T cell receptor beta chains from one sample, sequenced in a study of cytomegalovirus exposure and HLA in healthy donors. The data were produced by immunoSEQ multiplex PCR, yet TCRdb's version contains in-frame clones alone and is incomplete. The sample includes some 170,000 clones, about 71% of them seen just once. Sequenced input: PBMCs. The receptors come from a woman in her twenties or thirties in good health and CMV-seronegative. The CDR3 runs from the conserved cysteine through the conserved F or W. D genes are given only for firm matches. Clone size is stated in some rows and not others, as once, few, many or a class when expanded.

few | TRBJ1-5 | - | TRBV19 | TGTGCCAGTAGTATCTCGGGAGGCAATCAGCCCCAGCATTTT | CASSISGGNQPQHF
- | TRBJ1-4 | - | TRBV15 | TGTGCCACCAGCAGAGATCGGGGGATAACTAATGAAAAACTGTTTTTT | CATSRDRGITNEKLFF
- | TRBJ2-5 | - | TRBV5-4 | TGTGCCAGCAGCTTGGGTAGGCCAGGGGAAGAGACCCAGTACTTC | CASSLGRPGEETQYF
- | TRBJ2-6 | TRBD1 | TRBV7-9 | TGTTCCAGCAGCGCTCAACAGGGGGTGAGCTCTGGGGCCAACGTCCTGACTTTC | CSSSAQQGVSSGANVLTF
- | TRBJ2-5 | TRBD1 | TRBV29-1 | TGCAGCGTTGAAGTGCCGGGACAGCCACAAGAGACCCAGTACTTC | CSVEVPGQPQETQYF
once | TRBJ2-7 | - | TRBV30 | TGTGCCGGTACCTTCAACACCACCTACGAGCAGTACTTC | CAGTFNTTYEQYF
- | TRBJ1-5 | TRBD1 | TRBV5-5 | TGTGCCAGCAGCTTGGGACAGGGTCTCCAGCATTTT | CASSLGQGLQHF
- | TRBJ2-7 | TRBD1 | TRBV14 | TGTGCCAGCAGCCGCTCCCCGGGACAGATCTACGAGCAGTACTTC | CASSRSPGQIYEQYF
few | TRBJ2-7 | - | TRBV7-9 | TGTGCCGTACTCCCGGGGGATCTCTCCTACGAGCAGTACTTC | CAVLPGDLSYEQYF
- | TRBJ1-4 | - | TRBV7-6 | TGTGCCAGCAGCCCCAGGCGGGGGATTAATGAAAAACTGTTTTTT | CASSPRRGINEKLFF
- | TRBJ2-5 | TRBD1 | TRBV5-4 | TGTGCCAGCAGCTTAGGACAGGGGGCAGGCGAGACCCAGTACTTC | CASSLGQGAGETQYF
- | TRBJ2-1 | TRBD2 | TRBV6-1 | TGTGCCAGCAGTGAATGGTTCCCAGCGGGAGGAGGTGAGCAGTTCTTC | CASSEWFPAGGGEQFF
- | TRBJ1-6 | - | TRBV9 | TGTGCCAGCAGCGTAGACAGCTCCTATAATTCACCCCTCCACTTT | CASSVDSSYNSPLHF
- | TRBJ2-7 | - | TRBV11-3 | TGTGCCAGCAGCCGAGGAGGGCAGGGCTACGAGCAGTACTTC | CASSRGGQGYEQYF
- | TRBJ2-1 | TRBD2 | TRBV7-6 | TGTGCCAGCAGCTTAACCATAGCGGGGGGTAACAATGAGCAGTTCTTC | CASSLTIAGGNNEQFF
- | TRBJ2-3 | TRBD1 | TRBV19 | TGTGCCAGTAGTATCGTGGCCAGGGGGTCGCAGTATTTT | CASSIVARGSQYF
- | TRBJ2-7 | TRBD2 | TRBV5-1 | TGCGCCAGCAGCCACAGACTAGCGGGAGGATTCGAGCAGTACTTC | CASSHRLAGGFEQYF
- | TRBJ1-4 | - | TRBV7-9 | TGTGCCAGCAGCCTGGACGGGAGAGATCCTCATGAAAAACTGTTTTTT | CASSLDGRDPHEKLFF
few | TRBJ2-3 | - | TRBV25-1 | TGTGCCAGCAGTGATAGCGGCCTGAGCACGCAGTATTTT | CASSDSGLSTQYF
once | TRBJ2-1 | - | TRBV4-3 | TGCGCCAGCGGAGCCTGGCCCAATGAGCAGTTCTTC | CASGAWPNEQFF
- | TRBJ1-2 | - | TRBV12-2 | TGTGCAAGTCGCCGTTTCAACTTTGGGTCTCCCAGGGACTATGGCTACACCTTC | CASRRFNFGSPRDYGYTF
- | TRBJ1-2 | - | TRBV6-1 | TGTGCCAGCAGTGAAGTCGACAGCCTCTATGGCTACACCTTC | CASSEVDSLYGYTF
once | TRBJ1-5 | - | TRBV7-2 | TGTGCCAGCAGCTCCCCGGGGAGAGGCAATCAGCCCCAGCATTTT | CASSSPGRGNQPQHF
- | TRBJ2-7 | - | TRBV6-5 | TGTGCCAGCAAGGGTACAGGTACCTACGAGCAGTACTTC | CASKGTGTYEQYF
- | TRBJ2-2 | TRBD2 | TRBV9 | TGTGCCAGCAGCCCCGGGACTAGCGGAAGCGGGGAGCCGTTTTTT | CASSPGTSGSGEPFF
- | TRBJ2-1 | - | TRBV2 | TGTGCCAGCAGTGTAGAGAGCTCCTACAATGAGCAGTTCTTC | CASSVESSYNEQFF
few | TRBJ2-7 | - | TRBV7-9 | TGTGCCAGCAGCCCCCCCCCTCAGTCCTACGAGCAGTACTTC | CASSPPPQSYEQYF
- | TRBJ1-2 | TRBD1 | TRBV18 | TGTGCCAGCTCACCCGAAGGACAGGGTAGTGGCTACACCTTC | CASSPEGQGSGYTF
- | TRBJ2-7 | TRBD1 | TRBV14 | TGTGCCAGCAGCCAAAACAGGGGTTACGAGCAGTACTTC | CASSQNRGYEQYF
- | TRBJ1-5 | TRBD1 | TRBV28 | TGTGCCAGCAGTTTATGGGGGACAGGGGGCTCTTTGCAGCCCCAGCATTTT | CASSLWGTGGSLQPQHF
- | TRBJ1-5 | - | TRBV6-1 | TGTGCCAGCAGTGAAATTTGGAGCCAGCCCCAGCATTTT | CASSEIWSQPQHF
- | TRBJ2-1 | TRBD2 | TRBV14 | TGTGCCAGCAGCCAAGATTCGACTAGCGGGGGGGCTAATGAGCAGTTCTTC | CASSQDSTSGGANEQFF
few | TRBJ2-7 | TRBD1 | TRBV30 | TGTGCCTGGAGTCCCGGGACAGGGTTAGACGAGCAGTACTTC | CAWSPGTGLDEQYF
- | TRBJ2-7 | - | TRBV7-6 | TGTGCCAGCAGCGTGACGAGGGGGTCGGGCGAGCAGTACTTC | CASSVTRGSGEQYF
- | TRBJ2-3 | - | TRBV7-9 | TGTGCCAGCAGCTTTATAGGGGGGGATACCCCTAGCACAGATACGCAGTATTTT | CASSFIGGDTPSTDTQYF
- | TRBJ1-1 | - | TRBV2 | TGTGCCAGCCCACAGGGACGAAGGAACACTGAAGCTTTCTTT | CASPQGRRNTEAFF
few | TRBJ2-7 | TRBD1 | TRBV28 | TGTGCCAGCAGTTCCACCCCAGGGACAGGGAACGAGCAGTACTTC | CASSSTPGTGNEQYF
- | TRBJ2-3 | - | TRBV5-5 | TGTGCCAGCAGCTTAATCCGGGGGAGCACAGATACGCAGTATTTT | CASSLIRGSTDTQYF